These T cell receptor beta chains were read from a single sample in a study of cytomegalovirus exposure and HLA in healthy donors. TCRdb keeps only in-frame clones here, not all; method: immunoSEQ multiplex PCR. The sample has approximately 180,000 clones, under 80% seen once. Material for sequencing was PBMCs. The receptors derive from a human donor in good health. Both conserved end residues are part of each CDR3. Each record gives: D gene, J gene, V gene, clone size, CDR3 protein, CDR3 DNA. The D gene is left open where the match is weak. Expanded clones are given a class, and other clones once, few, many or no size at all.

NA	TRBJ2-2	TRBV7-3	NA	CASSLTSTGELFF	TGTGCCAGCAGCTTAACCAGCACCGGGGAGCTGTTTTTT
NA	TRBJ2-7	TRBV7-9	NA	CASSSPEVDEQYF	TGTGCCAGCAGCTCTCCCGAGGTGGACGAGCAGTACTTC
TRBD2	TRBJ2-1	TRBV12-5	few	CASVREGSYNEQFF	TGTGCTAGTGTTCGGGAGGGTTCCTACAATGAGCAGTTCTTC
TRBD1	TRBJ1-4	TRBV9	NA	CASNQGGLGEKLFF	TGTGCCAGCAACCAGGGGGGCCTCGGTGAAAAACTGTTTTTT
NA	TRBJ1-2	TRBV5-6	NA	CASSEAASCGYTF	TGTGCCAGCAGCGAAGCTGCTAGTTGCGGCTACACCTTC
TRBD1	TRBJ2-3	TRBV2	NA	CASSTGQRFEYF	TGTGCCAGCAGTACGGGACAGCGTTTTGAGTATTTT
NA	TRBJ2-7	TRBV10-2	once	CASSAVAYEQYF	TGCGCCAGCAGTGCCGTAGCCTACGAGCAGTACTTC
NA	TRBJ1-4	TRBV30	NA	CAWSGGGNEKLFF	TGTGCCTGGAGTGGGGGAGGGAATGAAAAACTGTTTTTT
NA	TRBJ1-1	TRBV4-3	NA	CASSQDIYTEAFF	TGCGCCAGCAGCCAAGATATATACACTGAAGCTTTCTTT
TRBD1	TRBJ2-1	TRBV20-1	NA	CSARGQGVQFF	TGCAGTGCTAGGGGGCAGGGGGTCCAGTTCTTC
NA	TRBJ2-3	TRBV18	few	CASSLSTDTQYF	TGTGCCAGCTCCCTGAGCACAGATACGCAGTATTTT
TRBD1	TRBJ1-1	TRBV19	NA	CASSILDRAAPEAFF	TGTGCCAGTAGTATCCTTGACAGGGCAGCCCCTGAAGCTTTCTTT
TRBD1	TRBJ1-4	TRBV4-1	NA	CASSQDAQGAGEKLFF	TGCGCCAGCAGCCAAGATGCGCAGGGGGCAGGGGAAAAACTGTTTTTT
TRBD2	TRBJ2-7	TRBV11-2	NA	CASTRTSGANYEQYF	TGTGCCAGCACTCGGACTAGCGGGGCAAACTACGAGCAGTACTTC
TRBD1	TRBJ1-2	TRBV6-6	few	CASSDPGQGNYGYTF	TGTGCCAGCAGTGACCCGGGACAGGGGAACTATGGCTACACCTTC
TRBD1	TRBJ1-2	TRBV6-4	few	CASSAGTGCGYTF	TGTGCCAGCAGTGCCGGGACAGGGTGTGGCTACACCTTC
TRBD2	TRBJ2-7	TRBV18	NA	CASSPRGGLYEQYF	TGTGCCAGCTCACCGCGGGGGGGCCTCTACGAGCAGTACTTC
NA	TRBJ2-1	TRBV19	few	CASSIRGGSYNEQFF	TGTGCCAGTAGTATTAGGGGGGGCTCCTACAATGAGCAGTTCTTC
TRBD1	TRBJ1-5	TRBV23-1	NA	CASSQSARKTGLSNQPQHF	TGCGCCAGCAGTCAATCCGCGAGGAAGACAGGGCTGAGCAATCAGCCCCAGCATTTT
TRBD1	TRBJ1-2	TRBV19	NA	CASSGTGGYGYTF	TGTGCCAGTAGCGGGACAGGGGGCTATGGCTACACCTTC
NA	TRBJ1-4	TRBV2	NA	CASSEALRRGEKLFF	TGTGCCAGCAGTGAAGCGCTGAGGCGCGGGGAAAAACTGTTTTTT
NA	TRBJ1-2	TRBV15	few	CATSRDFLQGYTF	TGTGCCACCAGCAGAGATTTCCTACAGGGCTACACCTTC
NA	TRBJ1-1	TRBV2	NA	CASTGNLGTEAFF	TGTGCCAGCACCGGGAACCTGGGAACTGAAGCTTTCTTT
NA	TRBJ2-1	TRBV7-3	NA	CASSSTHATTYNEQFF	TGTGCCAGCAGCTCAACCCACGCTACCACCTACAATGAGCAGTTCTTC
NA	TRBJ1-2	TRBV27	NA	CASSPRGGGNYGYTF	TGTGCCAGCAGTCCAAGAGGGGGAGGGAACTATGGCTACACCTTC
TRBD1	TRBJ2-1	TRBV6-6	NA	CASSDRESYNEQFF	TGTGCCAGCAGTGACAGGGAATCCTACAATGAGCAGTTCTTC
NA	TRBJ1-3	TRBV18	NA	CASSPSVDSGNTIYF	TGTGCCAGCTCACCATCCGTAGACTCTGGAAACACCATATATTTT
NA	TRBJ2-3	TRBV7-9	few	CASSSTEAVDTQYF	TGTGCCAGCAGCTCCACGGAGGCGGTTGATACGCAGTATTTT
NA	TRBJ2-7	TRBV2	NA	CASSYEGIRGGEQYF	TGTGCCAGCAGTTACGAGGGAATCAGGGGTGGCGAGCAGTACTTC
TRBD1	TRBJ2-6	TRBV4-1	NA	CASSQGETGVSGANVLTF	TGCGCCAGCAGCCAAGGGGAGACAGGGGTTTCTGGGGCCAACGTCCTGACTTTC
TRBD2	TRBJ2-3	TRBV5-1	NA	CASSISGGLTDTQYF	TGCGCCAGCAGCATTAGCGGGGGGCTCACAGATACGCAGTATTTT
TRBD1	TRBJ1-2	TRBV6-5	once	CASSYSRGRGYTF	TGTGCCAGCAGTTACTCCAGGGGGCGTGGCTACACCTTC
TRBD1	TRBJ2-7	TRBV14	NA	CASRQGGHYEQYF	TGTGCCAGTAGACAGGGCGGCCACTACGAGCAGTACTTC
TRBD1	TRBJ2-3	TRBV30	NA	CAWRRGQGPTDTQYF	TGTGCCTGGAGGAGGGGGCAGGGGCCCACAGATACGCAGTATTTT
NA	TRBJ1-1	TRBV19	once	CASSIWGRDTEAFF	TGTGCCAGTAGTATATGGGGCAGGGACACTGAAGCTTTCTTT
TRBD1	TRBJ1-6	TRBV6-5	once	CASSRQGMGEGFHF	TGTGCCAGCAGTCGACAGGGGATGGGGGAAGGTTTCCACTTT
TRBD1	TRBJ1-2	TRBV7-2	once	CASSLRGQQGYTF	TGTGCCAGCAGCTTAAGGGGGCAACAGGGCTACACCTTC
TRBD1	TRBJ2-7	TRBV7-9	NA	CASSNTDQGAYEQYF	TGTGCCAGCAGCAACACCGATCAGGGGGCGTACGAGCAGTACTTC
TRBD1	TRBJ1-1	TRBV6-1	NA	CASIGTGADTEAFF	TGTGCCAGCATAGGGACAGGGGCGGACACTGAAGCTTTCTTT
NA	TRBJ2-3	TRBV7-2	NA	CASSLAPHGGVADTQYF	TGTGCCAGCAGCTTAGCGCCCCACGGAGGAGTCGCAGATACGCAGTATTTT
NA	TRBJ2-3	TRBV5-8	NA	CASSSRAGGTDTQYF	TGTGCCAGCAGCTCACGGGCAGGGGGGACAGATACGCAGTATTTT
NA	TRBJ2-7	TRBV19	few	CASSIIQGLGEQYF	TGTGCCAGTAGTATAATCCAGGGGCTCGGCGAGCAGTACTTC
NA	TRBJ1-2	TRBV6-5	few	CASSYSIANYGYTF	TGTGCCAGCAGTTACTCGATAGCTAACTATGGCTACACCTTC
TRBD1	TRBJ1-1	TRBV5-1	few	CASSLTGDSSNTEAFF	TGCGCCAGCAGCTTGACTGGGGACAGTTCGAACACTGAAGCTTTCTTT
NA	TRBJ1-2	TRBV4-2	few	CASSQDLKTDYGYTF	TGTGCCAGCAGCCAAGATCTAAAAACGGACTATGGCTACACCTTC
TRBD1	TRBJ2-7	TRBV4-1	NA	CASSQDRWEQGGQQYF	TGCGCCAGCAGCCAAGATAGGTGGGAACAGGGGGGACAGCAGTACTTC
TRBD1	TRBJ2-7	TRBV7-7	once	CASSLGTPGQTYEQYF	TGTGCTAGCAGCTTAGGGACGCCGGGACAGACCTACGAGCAGTACTTC
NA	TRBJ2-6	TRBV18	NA	CASSPPLSGANVLTF	TGTGCCAGCTCACCCCCCCTCTCTGGGGCCAACGTCCTGACTTTC
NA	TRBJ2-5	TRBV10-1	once	CASSSSYGYQETQYF	TGCGCCAGCAGTTCCAGTTACGGGTACCAAGAGACCCAGTACTTC
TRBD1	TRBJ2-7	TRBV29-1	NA	CSVEVIRDSPYEQYF	TGCAGCGTTGAAGTTATCCGGGACAGTCCCTACGAGCAGTACTTC
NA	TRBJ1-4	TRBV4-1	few	CASSQRVALSKEKLFF	TGCGCCAGCAGCCAACGGGTAGCACTAAGCAAAGAAAAACTGTTTTTT
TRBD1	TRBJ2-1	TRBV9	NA	CASSVAPTGGLDEQFF	TGTGCCAGCAGCGTAGCCCCGACAGGGGGCTTGGATGAGCAGTTCTTC
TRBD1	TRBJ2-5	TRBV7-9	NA	CASSRGQWETQYF	TGTGCCAGCAGCAGGGGGCAATGGGAGACCCAGTACTTC
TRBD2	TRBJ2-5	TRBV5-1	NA	CASRTSGGGETQYF	TGCGCCAGCAGGACTAGCGGGGGAGGAGAGACCCAGTACTTC
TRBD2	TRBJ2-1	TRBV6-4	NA	CASSDSGGANEQFF	TGTGCCAGCAGTGACAGCGGGGGGGCCAATGAGCAGTTCTTC